This paragraph reports one T cell receptor (beta chain). Looked up from germline, CDR1 is WNHNN and CDR2 is SYGVQD (reference sequence). Trimming left V 2 bases short and J 0 bases short, with 14 bases between. This CDR3 region has 17 residues. The record originates from a study of T cell changes during pregnancy in multiple sclerosis. Assay: immunoSEQ multiplex PCR; the TCRdb copy retains only in-frame clones and omits some. The sample holds tens of thousands of clones, more than 70% seen once. The material was CD4+ T cells from peripheral blood mononuclear cells, obtained after pregnancy. The rearrangement uses TRBV10-1 and TRBJ2-1; a weak D match, TRBD2 (5 bases). This receptor was identified in a female donor in good health, enrolled as a control in a pregnancy study. This chain's CDR3 is CASSEMGAIDSYNEQFF. In DNA, the CDR3 is TGCGCCAGCAGTGAGATGGGAGCCATAGACTCCTACAATGAGCAGTTCTTC.